Listed here are 12 T cell receptor beta chains from one sample, sequenced in a study of T cells after yellow fever vaccination. TCRdb re-derived calls from the 5' RACE reads in MiXCR, one entry per CDR3 protein. The sample yields around 610,000 distinct CDR3 sequences, roughly 13% seen once. The sequences come from PBMCs, collected on the day of the yellow fever booster vaccination. The source of these receptors is a man in his thirties or forties who received the YFV17D yellow fever vaccine.

This clonotype has a handful of counts. The chain's CDR3 is CASSNAEGTDTQYF. DNA of the CDR3: TGCGCCAGCAGCAACGCAGAGGGAACAGATACGCAGTATTTT. The V and J genes are TRBV5-1 and TRBJ2-3; a possible D gene is TRBD2 (5 bases). Per germline, CDR1 SGHRS and CDR2 YFSETQ. Trimming shortened V by 4 bases and J by 3 bases, and 12 bases separated the two germline ends. The CDR3 runs to 14 residues.

This clonotype was observed a few times. The rearrangement uses TRBV7-2 and TRBJ1-4; D ambiguous. CDR3 length: 16 residues. CDR1 is SGHTA, CDR2 FQGNSA, per germline. V lost 3 bases and J lost 1, with 12 bases in between. The CDR3 loop is CASSLAGRVTNEKLFF. As DNA, the CDR3 is TGTGCCAGCAGCTTGGCGGGGAGGGTAACTAATGAAAAACTGTTTTTT.

V is TRBV12-3 or TRBV12-4 and J is TRBJ1-6; 10 bases fit TRBD1. V lost 4 bases to trimming and J lost 0 bases; unmatched junction nucleotides: 0. This CDR3 is 16 amino acids long. CDR3 sequence: CASSWTGGSYNSPLHF. CDR3 DNA sequence: TGTGCCAGCAGTTGGACAGGGGGCTCCTATAATTCACCCCTCCACTTT.

This chain joins TRBV5-1 and TRBJ2-7; the match to TRBD1 covers 8 bases. Germline V gives CDR1 SGHRS, CDR2 YFSETQ. The CDR3 has 15 residues. The V and J ends lost 4 bases and 3 bases, in that order; junction bases with no gene match: 9. The CDR3 DNA follows: TGCGCCAGCAGCACCCCGGGACAGGCGGTCTACGAGCAGTACTTC. Translating it yields CASSTPGQAVYEQYF.

The chain has TRBV30 and TRBJ2-3; D perhaps matches TRBD1 (6 bases). V lost 6 bases and J lost 5, with 12 bases in between. CDR1 and CDR2 (germline): GTSNPN, SVGIG (reference sequence). The CDR3 runs to 12 residues. The CDR3 coding sequence is TGTGCCTGCAGGGGCGCAGGAGATACGCAGTATTTT. Its translation: CACRGAGDTQYF.

This clonotype was counted between two and nine times. The gene calls are TRBV5-1 and TRBJ2-5, with 7 bases aligning to TRBD1. CDR3 length equals 15 residues. With V trimmed by 4 bases and J by 6 bases, 12 bases remained unmatched. The germline gives CDR1 SGHRS, CDR2 YFSETQ. This chain's CDR3 is CASSSPLGDRQTQYF. In nucleotides, the CDR3 is TGCGCCAGCAGCAGCCCCCTGGGGGACAGACAGACCCAGTACTTC.

The genes are TRBV5-1 and TRBJ2-5; D is perhaps TRBD1 (6 bases). The germline V and J ends were trimmed by 0 bases and 3 bases, with 15 bases remaining between them. Per the germline V gene, CDR1 is SGHRS and CDR2 is YFSETQ. There are 16 residues in the CDR3. As DNA, the CDR3 is TGCGCCAGCAGCTTGGCACCGGGACACAGAAAAGAGACCCAGTACTTC. It is translated as CASSLAPGHRKETQYF.

This clonotype was counted a few times. The chain is built from TRBV7-3 and TRBJ2-1, with 10 bases fitting TRBD2. V trimming: 4 bases; J trimming: 0 bases; junction bases outside the gene matches: 6. The CDR3 is 17 amino acids. CDR1 SGHTA and CDR2 FQGTGA come from the germline V gene. The DNA for the CDR3 is TGTGCCAGCAGCTCAACTAGCGGGAAGAGCTCCTACAATGAGCAGTTCTTC. It yields the protein CASSSTSGKSSYNEQFF.

The table lists this clonotype with a few counts. The V call is TRBV29-1, the J call TRBJ2-1, with TRBD1 matching 10 bases. This CDR3 has 13 amino acids. Trimming took 5 bases from V and 11 from J; bases not matched to a gene: 9. Germline V CDR1 and CDR2: SQVTM, ANQGSEA. The CDR3 loop reads CSVTTGGIEKQFF. The CDR3 nucleotides read TGCAGCGTTACGACAGGGGGCATCGAAAAGCAGTTCTTC.

V is TRBV20-1 and J is TRBJ1-5, with D hard to call. CDR1 DFQATT and CDR2 SNEGSKA come from the germline V gene (reference sequence). The CDR3 has 15 residues. The V end lost 0 bases, the J end lost 0 bases, and 9 bases lay between the germline ends. The CDR3 nucleotides read TGCAGTGCTAGAGATTTTCTAAATAGCAATCAGCCCCAGCATTTT. It specifies CSARDFLNSNQPQHF.

This clonotype was detected a few times. V usage is TRBV4-2 and J usage is TRBJ2-1; D uncertain. The germline gives CDR1 LGHNA, CDR2 YNFKEQ. The length of the CDR3 is 16 residues. Trimming removed 1 base from V and 0 bases from J, with 10 bases in between. The DNA for the CDR3 is TGTGCCAGCAGCCAAGTTCCGGAGAGCTCCTACAATGAGCAGTTCTTC. It encodes CASSQVPESSYNEQFF.

This clonotype was observed a handful of times. The chain joins TRBV15 to TRBJ2-5; D is possibly TRBD2 (5 bases). Germline V lookup: CDR1 LNHNV, CDR2 YYDKDF (reference sequence). CDR3 length: 16 residues. Trimming shortened V by 3 bases and J by 0 bases, and 14 bases separated the two germline ends. The CDR3 spells CATSSWGSEYQETQYF. The DNA for the CDR3 is TGTGCCACCAGCAGTTGGGGTAGCGAGTACCAAGAGACCCAGTACTTC.